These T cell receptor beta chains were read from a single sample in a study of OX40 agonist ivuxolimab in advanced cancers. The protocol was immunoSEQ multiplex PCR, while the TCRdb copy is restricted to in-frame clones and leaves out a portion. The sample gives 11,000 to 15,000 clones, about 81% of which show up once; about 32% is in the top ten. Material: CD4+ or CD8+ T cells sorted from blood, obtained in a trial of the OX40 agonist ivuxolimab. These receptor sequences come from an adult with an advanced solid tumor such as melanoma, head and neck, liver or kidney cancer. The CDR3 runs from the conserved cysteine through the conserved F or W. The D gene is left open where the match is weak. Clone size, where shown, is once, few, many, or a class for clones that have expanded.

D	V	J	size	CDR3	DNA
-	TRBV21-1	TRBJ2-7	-	CASSLTGTYEQYF	TGTGCCAGCAGCTTAACGGGGACCTACGAGCAGTACTTC
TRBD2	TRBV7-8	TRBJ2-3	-	CASSNTGLAVDTQYF	TGTGCCAGCAGCAATACGGGACTAGCGGTTGATACGCAGTATTTT
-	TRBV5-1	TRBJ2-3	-	CASSFWGPDADTQYF	TGCGCCAGCAGCTTCTGGGGGCCCGACGCAGATACGCAGTATTTT
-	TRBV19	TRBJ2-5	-	CASSIDQFGETQYF	TGTGCCAGTAGTATAGATCAGTTCGGTGAGACCCAGTACTTC
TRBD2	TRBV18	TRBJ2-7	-	CASSPSLGLAGLVSYEQYF	TGTGCCAGCTCACCATCTCTCGGGCTAGCGGGATTGGTATCCTACGAGCAGTACTTC
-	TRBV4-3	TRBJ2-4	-	CASSQDLDRLAKNIQYF	TGCGCCAGCAGCCAAGATCTTGACAGGCTAGCCAAAAACATTCAGTACTTC
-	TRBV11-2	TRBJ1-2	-	CASSWDTNYGYTF	TGTGCCAGCAGTTGGGACACAAACTATGGCTACACCTTC
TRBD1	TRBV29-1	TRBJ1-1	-	CSVGTGGISWHKTEAFF	TGCAGCGTTGGGACAGGGGGCATCAGCTGGCATAAGACTGAAGCTTTCTTT
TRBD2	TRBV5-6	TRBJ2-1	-	CASSLGGSGNEQFF	TGTGCCAGCAGCTTGGGCGGGAGTGGCAATGAGCAGTTCTTC
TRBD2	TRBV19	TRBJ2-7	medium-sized	CASSVRLARVQYEQYF	TGTGCCAGTAGTGTGAGACTAGCTCGGGTTCAATACGAGCAGTACTTC
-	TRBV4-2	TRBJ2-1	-	CASSQVGDEQFF	TGTGCCAGCAGCCAAGTCGGGGATGAGCAGTTCTTC
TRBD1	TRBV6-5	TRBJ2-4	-	CASSSDRAENIQYF	TGTGCCAGCAGTTCCGACAGGGCGGAAAACATTCAGTACTTC
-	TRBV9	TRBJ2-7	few	CASSPRVRTFSYEQYF	TGTGCCAGCAGCCCCCGGGTACGGACCTTCTCCTACGAGCAGTACTTC
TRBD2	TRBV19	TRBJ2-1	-	CASSIATAGGYNEQFF	TGTGCCAGTAGTATAGCCACGGCGGGGGGATACAATGAGCAGTTCTTC
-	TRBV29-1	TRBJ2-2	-	CSVGWAGELFF	TGCAGCGTTGGTTGGGCCGGGGAGCTGTTTTTT
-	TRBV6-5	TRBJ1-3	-	CASSYSYRAGNTIYF	TGTGCCAGCAGTTACTCGTACAGGGCTGGAAACACCATATATTTT
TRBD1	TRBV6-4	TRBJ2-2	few	CASSVTGGDDTGELFF	TGTGCCAGCAGTGTAACAGGGGGCGACGACACCGGGGAGCTGTTTTTT
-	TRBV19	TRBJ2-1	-	CASSTYNEQFF	TGTGCCAGTAGTACCTACAATGAGCAGTTCTTC
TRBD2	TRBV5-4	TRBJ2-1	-	CASSFIAGYNEQFF	TGTGCCAGCAGCTTTATAGCGGGGTACAATGAGCAGTTCTTC
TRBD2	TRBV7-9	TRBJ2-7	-	CASSLSGSYEQYF	TGTGCCAGCAGCTTAAGCGGGAGTTACGAGCAGTACTTC